Following are 7 T cell receptor beta chains from one sample sequenced in a study of T-cell memory formation after mild COVID-19. MiXCR, applied by TCRdb to the 5' RACE reads, yields one record per CDR3 protein. The sample lists about 150,000 distinct CDR3 sequences; approximately 26% were seen once. What was sequenced was PBMCs or a T cell subset sorted from them (not recorded which). The receptors shown here come from an adult woman who had mild COVID-19 (a few samples of this study predate the infection). Cell type and time point are not known.

V usage is TRBV30 and J usage is TRBJ2-1; D uncertain. Trimming removed 5 bases from V and 5 bases from J, with 4 bases in between. CDR3 length equals 10 residues. CDR1 is GTSNPN, CDR2 SVGIG, per germline (reference sequence). DNA of the CDR3: TGTGCCTGGGGAAACAATGAGCAGTTCTTC. As protein: CAWGNNEQFF. Supplemented by reference TRBV30 and TRBJ2-1, the full variable domain reads SQTIHQWPATLVQPVGSPLSLECTVEGTSNPNLYWYRQAAGRGLQLLFYSVGIGQISSEVPQNLSASRPQDRQFILSSKKLLLSDSGFYLCAWGNNEQFFGPGTRLTVL.

This clonotype was seen a handful of times. The chain uses TRBV4-1 and TRBJ2-7, with TRBD1 matching over 8 bases. Germline assignment: CDR1 MGHRA and CDR2 YSYEKL. CDR3 length: 14 amino acids. V dropped 4 bases and J dropped 2; count of bases not matched to a gene: 4. The CDR3 sequence is CASSPDRAAYEQYF. The CDR3 DNA reads as TGCGCCAGCAGCCCGGACAGGGCGGCCTACGAGCAGTACTTC.

V gene TRBV24-1 combines with J gene TRBJ2-7; unclear D gene. The CDR3 covers 13 residues. V lost 7 bases to trimming and J lost 6 bases, with 15 bases between them. The germline gives CDR1 KGHDR, CDR2 SFDVKD. Here the CDR3 DNA reads TGTGCCACCAGCGCCAGCCATTACGGCGAGCAGTACTTC. Protein product: CATSASHYGEQYF.

This clonotype occurred many times. The chain has TRBV7-6 and TRBJ2-1; maybe TRBD2 (7 bases). V shed 1 base and J shed 2 bases, with 12 bases lying between them. The length of the CDR3 is 16 residues. The V gene's germline CDR1 is SGHVS and CDR2 FNYEAQ. The CDR3 region is CASSLGAGAPYNEQFF. The CDR3, as DNA: TGTGCCAGCAGCTTAGGGGCGGGGGCCCCCTACAATGAGCAGTTCTTC.

This clonotype was counted between two and nine times. The V call is TRBV15, the J call TRBJ1-4, with D perhaps TRBD1 (5 bases). The CDR3 has 14 residues. Germline V gene data show CDR1 as LNHNV and CDR2 as YYDKDF (reference sequence). Between the trimmed V and J ends, which lost 5 bases and 8 bases, there was a span of 15 bases. This CDR3 is CATSGGWGGEKLFF. The CDR3 DNA sequence: TGTGCCACCAGCGGCGGTTGGGGCGGAGAAAAACTGTTTTTT.

This clonotype has only a few counts. The chain joins TRBV15 to TRBJ2-2; D gene unclear. This CDR3 has 14 amino acids. In germline, CDR1 is LNHNV, CDR2 YYDKDF (reference sequence). V lost 1 base to trimming and J lost 3 bases, with 6 bases between them. The CDR3 bases are TGTGCCACCAGCAGAGTTCGGGACACCGGGGAGCTGTTTTTT. It encodes CATSRVRDTGELFF. Full variable domain (rest looked up from reference TRBV15 and TRBJ2-2): DAMVIQNPRYQVTQFGKPVTLSCSQTLNHNVMYWYQQKSSQAPKLLFHYYDKDFNNEADTPDNFQSRRPNTSFCFLDIRSPGLGDTAMYLCATSRVRDTGELFFGEGSRLTVL.

This clonotype was picked up a small number of times. The chain combines TRBV7-3 with TRBJ2-1, with 11 bases that match TRBD2. The V gene end was trimmed by 4 bases and the J gene end by 5 bases; junction bases not matched to a gene: 1. Per germline, CDR1 SGHTA and CDR2 FQGTGA. The CDR3 spans 14 residues. DNA for the CDR3: TGTGCCAGCAGCTCACTAGCGGGAGACAATGAGCAGTTCTTC. Protein sequence: CASSSLAGDNEQFF.